Following are 20 T cell receptor beta chains from one sample sequenced in a study of blood T cell repertoires in COVID-19. Produced via immunoSEQ multiplex PCR; TCRdb's table is partial and in-frame only. This sample has about 210,000 clones, with 89% found just once. Source material: peripheral blood. The receptor source for this set is a woman between 35 and 50 years old with acute or convalescent COVID-19.

J is TRBJ2-3 and V is TRBV19, with 8 bases aligning to TRBD2. V shed 1 base, J shed 4 bases, and the junction held 4 bases outside the gene matches. The CDR3 is 15 residues long. CDR1 is LNHDA, CDR2 SQIVND, per germline (reference sequence). The CDR3 reads CASSIAGGPADTQYF. DNA of the CDR3: TGTGCCAGTAGTATAGCGGGGGGGCCCGCAGATACGCAGTATTTT.

The chain uses TRBV7-2 and TRBJ1-4; D not resolved. The germline V gene has CDR1 SGHTA and CDR2 FQGNSA. V was trimmed by 2 bases and J by 0 bases, leaving 13 bases between them. The CDR3 is 17 residues long. The CDR3 coding sequence is TGTGCCAGCAGCTTAAGGCAAGCCGGAGCAACTAATGAAAAACTGTTTTTT. Encoded protein: CASSLRQAGATNEKLFF.

The rearrangement uses TRBV4-1 and TRBJ2-3; 8 nucleotides agree with TRBD2. The CDR3 consists of 14 residues. The junction had 4 bases not matched to a gene; V was cut back by 3 bases and J by 5 bases. Germline CDR1 and CDR2: MGHRA and YSYEKL. The CDR3 DNA reads as TGCGCCAGCAGCCAGGAGCGGGGGTTAGATACGCAGTATTTT. This gives the protein CASSQERGLDTQYF.

This chain connects TRBV29-1 to TRBJ1-2, with 11 positions matching TRBD1. With V trimmed by 7 bases and J by 7 bases, 8 bases remained unmatched. The CDR3 is 13 amino acids. Germline CDR1 is SQVTM and CDR2 is ANQGSEA. CDR3 bases: TGCAGCGCCTGGACAGGGGGCTTCGGTGGCTACACCTTC. Translated, it gives CSAWTGGFGGYTF.

This clone is a singleton in its sample. CDR3 sequence (DNA): TGTGCCATCGCACAGGGGGCGAACACTGAAGCTTTCTTT. Its translation: CAIAQGANTEAFF. The chain is built from TRBV10-3 and TRBJ1-1; the match to TRBD1 covers 9 bases. The V gene end was trimmed by 8 bases and the J gene end by 1 base; junction bases not matched to a gene: 2. This CDR3 has 13 amino acids. Germline V gene data show CDR1 as ENHRY and CDR2 as SYGVKD.

The gene calls are TRBV30 and TRBJ1-3; D not resolved. Germline values: CDR1 GTSNPN, CDR2 SVGIG (reference sequence). Trimming pared 0 bases from V and 0 bases from J, leaving 21 bases between. CDR3 size: 19 residues. CDR3: CAWSVGLGKGLPSGNTIYF. DNA for the CDR3: TGTGCCTGGAGTGTAGGACTGGGCAAAGGTCTACCCTCTGGAAACACCATATATTTT.

In DNA form, the CDR3 reads TGTGCCAGCAGGATGGCGGGGGGGAATGGCTACACCTTC. This translates into CASRMAGGNGYTF. The chain is built from TRBV6-5 and TRBJ1-2, with D perhaps matching TRBD1 (5 bases). The germline V gene encodes CDR1 MNHEY and CDR2 SVGAGI. Between the trimmed V and J ends, which lost 6 bases and 6 bases, there was a span of 14 bases. The CDR3 extends over 13 amino acids.

This chain uses TRBV6-1 with TRBJ1-1; possibly TRBD1 for D (5 bases). The CDR3 is 14 amino acids. With 0 bases removed from V and 3 bases from J, the gap between germline ends came to 8 bases. Per germline, CDR1 MNHNS and CDR2 SASEGT. Here the CDR3 DNA reads TGTGCCAGCAGTGAAGCGGGGGGGGACACTGAAGCTTTCTTT. Encoded protein: CASSEAGGDTEAFF.

The gene calls are TRBV7-9 and TRBJ1-1, with 8 bases that match TRBD1. After removal of 10 bases from V and 2 bases from J, the junction contained 6 bases not matched to a gene. Germline loops: CDR1 SEHNR, CDR2 FQNEAQ (reference sequence). The CDR3 extends over 13 amino acids. CDR3 region: CAIDDRGNTEAFF. DNA of the CDR3: TGTGCCATCGACGACAGGGGAAACACTGAAGCTTTCTTT.

The chain carries TRBV18 and TRBJ1-1; 7 bases are shared with TRBD1. CDR3 length equals 16 residues. V lost 4 bases, J lost 6 bases, and 14 bases stayed unmatched. The germline CDR1 and CDR2 sequences are KGHSH and LQKENI. The CDR3 protein is CASSLRWDRRTSEAFF. CDR3 coding DNA: TGTGCCAGCTCACTAAGGTGGGACAGAAGAACTTCTGAAGCTTTCTTT.

This chain connects TRBV21-1 to TRBJ1-1; the table calls TRBD1, which could not be checked here. TRBV21-1 constitutes a pseudogene. This CDR3 comprises 19 residues. The CDR3 coding sequence is TGTGCCAGGAGCAAAGCGGTGTATAGGACAGCGAACAAGAACACTGAAGCTTTCTTT. This codes for CARSKAVYRTANKNTEAFF.

The CDR3 nucleotides read TGCGCCAGCACCCAACCGGGGGGAACCTACAATGAGCAGTTCTTC. This codes for CASTQPGGTYNEQFF. This rearrangement joins TRBV5-1 to TRBJ2-1; 7 bases are a match to TRBD2. The CDR3 runs 15 residues. The germline V gene encodes CDR1 SGHRS and CDR2 YFSETQ. The trim removed 6 bases at V and 2 bases at J, leaving 8 bases unmatched. The whole variable domain, filled in from reference TRBV5-1 and TRBJ2-1, reads KAGVTQTPRYLIKTRGQQVTLSCSPISGHRSVSWYQQTPGQGLQFLFEYFSETQRNKGNFPGRFSGRQFSNSRSEMNVSTLELGDSALYLCASTQPGGTYNEQFFGPGTRLTVL.

This clone was seen once. V gene TRBV6-1 combines with J gene TRBJ1-5; D is unresolved. The CDR3 totals 15 residues. Trimming took 2 bases from V and 0 from J, leaving 8 bases between them. The germline gives CDR1 MNHNS, CDR2 SASEGT. The CDR3 nucleotides read TGTGCCAGCAGTGAACAAGGAGCTAGCAATCAGCCCCAGCATTTT. Translated: CASSEQGASNQPQHF.

The V and J genes are TRBV27 and TRBJ2-4; D is possibly TRBD2 (7 bases). Germline-derived CDR1 and CDR2 are MNHEY and SMNVEV (reference sequence). Trimming removed 2 bases from V and 5 bases from J, with 10 bases in between. This CDR3 spans 14 amino acids. The CDR3 protein is CASSLRGAENIQYF. DNA of the CDR3: TGTGCCAGCAGTTTACGGGGGGCCGAAAACATTCAGTACTTC.

The chain couples TRBV11-2 to TRBJ2-1; 7 nucleotides align to TRBD2. Germline lookup yields CDR1 SGHAT and CDR2 FQNNGV. This CDR3 comprises 14 residues. The J segment lost 9 bases and the V segment lost 1 base, leaving 6 bases of the junction unmatched. CDR3 sequence reads: CASSLGGGYREQFF. CDR3 sequence (DNA): TGTGCCAGCAGCTTAGGCGGGGGTTACCGTGAGCAGTTCTTC.

V usage is TRBV21-1 and J usage is TRBJ2-1; the DNA was not used to check the table's D call, TRBD2. TRBV21-1 counts as a pseudogene. CDR3 length: 16 residues. In nucleotides, the CDR3 is TGTGCCAGCAGCCCTCCCCACCGGTCGAAATACAATGAGCAGTTCTTC. This sequence encodes CASSPPHRSKYNEQFF.

V and J are TRBV2 and TRBJ1-2; D possibly corresponds to TRBD1 (5 bases). This CDR3 comprises 13 residues. The germline V gene encodes CDR1 SNHLY and CDR2 FYNNEI. V was trimmed by 7 bases and J by 2 bases, leaving 11 bases between them. The CDR3 loop is CASTQRGNYGYTF. CDR3 in DNA: TGTGCCAGCACTCAGCGGGGGAACTATGGCTACACCTTC.

The rearrangement links TRBV6-4 to TRBJ1-2; D is unclear. CDR3 length equals 11 residues. Germline V CDR1 and CDR2: MRHNA, SNTAGT. Trimming left V 11 bases short and J 5 bases short, with 12 bases between. The CDR3 DNA is TGTGCCCACCGCGTATCGTATGGCTACACCTTC. Amino acids: CAHRVSYGYTF.

The rearrangement uses TRBV20-1 and TRBJ1-2; the D gene is possibly TRBD1 (5 bases). Trimming cost V 3 bases and J 4 bases, with 12 bases left between them. The germline gives CDR1 DFQATT, CDR2 SNEGSKA (reference sequence). The CDR3 contains 13 residues. In nucleotides, the CDR3 is TGCAGTGCTAGTACCCGGGACTTCTATGGCTACACCTTC. Translated, it gives CSASTRDFYGYTF.

The chain employs TRBV2 and TRBJ2-1, with 11 nucleotides matching TRBD2. The CDR3 has 19 residues. The germline CDR1 and CDR2 sequences are SNHLY and FYNNEI. V was clipped by 2 bases and J by 7 bases; unmatched bases: 16. This CDR3 reads CASSETLAGGVRDVNEQFF. The CDR3 nucleotides are TGTGCCAGCAGTGAAACCCTAGCGGGGGGTGTAAGAGACGTGAATGAGCAGTTCTTC.